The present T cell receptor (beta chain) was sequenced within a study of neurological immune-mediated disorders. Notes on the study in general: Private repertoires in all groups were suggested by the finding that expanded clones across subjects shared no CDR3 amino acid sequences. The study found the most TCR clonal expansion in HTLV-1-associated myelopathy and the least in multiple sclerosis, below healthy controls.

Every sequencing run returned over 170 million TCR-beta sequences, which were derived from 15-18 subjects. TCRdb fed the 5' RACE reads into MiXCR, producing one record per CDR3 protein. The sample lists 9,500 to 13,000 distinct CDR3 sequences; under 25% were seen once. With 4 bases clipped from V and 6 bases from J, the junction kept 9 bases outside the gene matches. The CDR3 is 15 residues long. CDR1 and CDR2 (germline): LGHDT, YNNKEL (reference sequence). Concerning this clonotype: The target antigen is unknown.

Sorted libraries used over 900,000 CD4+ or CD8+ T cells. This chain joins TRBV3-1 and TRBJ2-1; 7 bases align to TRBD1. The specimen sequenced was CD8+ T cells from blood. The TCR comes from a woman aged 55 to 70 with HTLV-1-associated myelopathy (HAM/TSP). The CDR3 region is CASSPEQGMANEQFF. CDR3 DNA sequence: TGTGCCAGCAGCCCAGAACAGGGGATGGCCAATGAGCAGTTCTTC.